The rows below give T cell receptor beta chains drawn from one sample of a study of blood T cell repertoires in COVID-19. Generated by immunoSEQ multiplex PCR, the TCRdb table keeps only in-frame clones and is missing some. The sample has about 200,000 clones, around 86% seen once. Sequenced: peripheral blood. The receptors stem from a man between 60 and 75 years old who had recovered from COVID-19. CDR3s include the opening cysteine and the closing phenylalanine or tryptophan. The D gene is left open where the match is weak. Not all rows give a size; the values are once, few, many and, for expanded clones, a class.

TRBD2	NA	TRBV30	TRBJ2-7	CAWASGTSLYEQYF	TGTGCCTGGGCTAGTGGGACTAGCCTCTACGAGCAGTACTTC
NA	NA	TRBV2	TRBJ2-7	CASMAPTGYEQYF	TGTGCCAGCATGGCACCCACGGGTTACGAGCAGTACTTC
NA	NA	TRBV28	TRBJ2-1	CASSLLGAAEREQFF	TGTGCCAGCAGTTTACTCGGCGCAGCGGAGCGGGAGCAGTTCTTC
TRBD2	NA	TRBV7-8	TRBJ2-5	CASSLRQAGGEETQYF	TGTGCCAGCAGCTTACGGCAAGCGGGGGGAGAAGAGACCCAGTACTTC
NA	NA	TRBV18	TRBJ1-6	CASSPAQAPNSPLHF	TGTGCCAGCTCACCCGCGCAAGCACCTAATTCACCCCTCCACTTT
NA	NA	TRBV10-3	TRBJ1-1	CAIKGRDTEAFF	TGTGCCATCAAAGGTCGGGACACTGAAGCTTTCTTT
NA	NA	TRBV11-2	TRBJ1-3	CASSQGNTIYF	TGTGCCAGCAGCCAAGGAAACACCATATATTTT
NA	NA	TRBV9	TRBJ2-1	CASSVYRDNEQFF	TGTGCCAGCAGCGTATACAGGGATAATGAGCAGTTCTTC
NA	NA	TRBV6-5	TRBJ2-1	CASSYSNSYNEQFF	TGTGCCAGCAGTTACAGCAACTCCTACAATGAGCAGTTCTTC
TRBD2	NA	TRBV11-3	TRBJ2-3	CASSLMAGGGQDTQYF	TGTGCCAGCAGCCTGATGGCGGGCGGGGGGCAAGATACGCAGTATTTT
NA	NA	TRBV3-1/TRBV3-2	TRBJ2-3	CASSQDDSFTDTQYF	TGTGCCAGCAGCCAAGATGACAGTTTCACAGATACGCAGTATTTT
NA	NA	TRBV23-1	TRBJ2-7	CASSQSNFSYEQYF	TGCGCCAGCAGTCAATCGAACTTCTCGTACGAGCAGTACTTC
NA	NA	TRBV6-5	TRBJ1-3	CASSYARVSSGNTIYF	TGTGCCAGCAGTTACGCCAGGGTCAGCTCTGGAAACACCATATATTTT
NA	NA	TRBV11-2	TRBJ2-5	CASSLDRGSQETQYF	TGTGCCAGCAGCTTAGATCGTGGCAGCCAAGAGACCCAGTACTTC
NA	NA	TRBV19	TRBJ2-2	CASSMTLRQGGTGELFF	TGTGCCAGTAGTATGACCCTTCGGCAGGGTGGGACCGGGGAGCTGTTTTTT
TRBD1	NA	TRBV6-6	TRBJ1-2	CASSFTGTDYYGYTF	TGTGCCAGCAGTTTTACCGGGACAGACTACTATGGCTACACCTTC
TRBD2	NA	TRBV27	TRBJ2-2	CASGSSGLAGITGELFF	TGTGCCAGCGGAAGCTCCGGCCTAGCGGGGATCACCGGGGAGCTGTTTTTT
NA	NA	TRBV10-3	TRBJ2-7	CAISDYQDLGIPREQYF	TGTGCCATCAGTGATTACCAGGACCTCGGGATCCCCCGGGAGCAGTACTTC
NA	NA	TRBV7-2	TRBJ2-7	CASSPERDNYEQYF	TGTGCCAGCAGCCCAGAGAGGGACAACTACGAGCAGTACTTC
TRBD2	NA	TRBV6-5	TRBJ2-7	CASTLSTSGGEEQYF	TGTGCCAGCACCTTGTCGACTAGCGGTGGGGAAGAGCAGTACTTC
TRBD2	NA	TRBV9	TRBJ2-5	CASSVGTGGPETQYF	TGTGCCAGCAGCGTAGGGACGGGGGGGCCAGAGACCCAGTACTTC
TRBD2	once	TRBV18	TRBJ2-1	CASAGTSGGREQFF	TGTGCCAGCGCCGGGACTAGCGGGGGGCGTGAGCAGTTCTTC
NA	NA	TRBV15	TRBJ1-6	CATSSFYSPLHF	TGTGCCACCAGCAGCTTTTATTCACCCCTCCACTTT
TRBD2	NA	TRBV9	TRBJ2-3	CASSVGSSGRGGTDTQYF	TGTGCCAGCAGCGTAGGCTCTTCTGGCCGGGGAGGGACAGATACGCAGTATTTT
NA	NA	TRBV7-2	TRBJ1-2	CASSLGGGERGYTF	TGTGCCAGCAGCTTAGGGGGAGGGGAACGTGGCTACACCTTC
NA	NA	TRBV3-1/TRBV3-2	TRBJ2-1	CASSQEGARMRNEQFF	TGTGCCAGCAGCCAAGAAGGGGCCCGAATGAGAAATGAGCAGTTCTTC
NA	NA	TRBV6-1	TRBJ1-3	CASSDQGSSGNTIYF	TGTGCCAGCAGTGATCAGGGGAGCTCTGGAAACACCATATATTTT